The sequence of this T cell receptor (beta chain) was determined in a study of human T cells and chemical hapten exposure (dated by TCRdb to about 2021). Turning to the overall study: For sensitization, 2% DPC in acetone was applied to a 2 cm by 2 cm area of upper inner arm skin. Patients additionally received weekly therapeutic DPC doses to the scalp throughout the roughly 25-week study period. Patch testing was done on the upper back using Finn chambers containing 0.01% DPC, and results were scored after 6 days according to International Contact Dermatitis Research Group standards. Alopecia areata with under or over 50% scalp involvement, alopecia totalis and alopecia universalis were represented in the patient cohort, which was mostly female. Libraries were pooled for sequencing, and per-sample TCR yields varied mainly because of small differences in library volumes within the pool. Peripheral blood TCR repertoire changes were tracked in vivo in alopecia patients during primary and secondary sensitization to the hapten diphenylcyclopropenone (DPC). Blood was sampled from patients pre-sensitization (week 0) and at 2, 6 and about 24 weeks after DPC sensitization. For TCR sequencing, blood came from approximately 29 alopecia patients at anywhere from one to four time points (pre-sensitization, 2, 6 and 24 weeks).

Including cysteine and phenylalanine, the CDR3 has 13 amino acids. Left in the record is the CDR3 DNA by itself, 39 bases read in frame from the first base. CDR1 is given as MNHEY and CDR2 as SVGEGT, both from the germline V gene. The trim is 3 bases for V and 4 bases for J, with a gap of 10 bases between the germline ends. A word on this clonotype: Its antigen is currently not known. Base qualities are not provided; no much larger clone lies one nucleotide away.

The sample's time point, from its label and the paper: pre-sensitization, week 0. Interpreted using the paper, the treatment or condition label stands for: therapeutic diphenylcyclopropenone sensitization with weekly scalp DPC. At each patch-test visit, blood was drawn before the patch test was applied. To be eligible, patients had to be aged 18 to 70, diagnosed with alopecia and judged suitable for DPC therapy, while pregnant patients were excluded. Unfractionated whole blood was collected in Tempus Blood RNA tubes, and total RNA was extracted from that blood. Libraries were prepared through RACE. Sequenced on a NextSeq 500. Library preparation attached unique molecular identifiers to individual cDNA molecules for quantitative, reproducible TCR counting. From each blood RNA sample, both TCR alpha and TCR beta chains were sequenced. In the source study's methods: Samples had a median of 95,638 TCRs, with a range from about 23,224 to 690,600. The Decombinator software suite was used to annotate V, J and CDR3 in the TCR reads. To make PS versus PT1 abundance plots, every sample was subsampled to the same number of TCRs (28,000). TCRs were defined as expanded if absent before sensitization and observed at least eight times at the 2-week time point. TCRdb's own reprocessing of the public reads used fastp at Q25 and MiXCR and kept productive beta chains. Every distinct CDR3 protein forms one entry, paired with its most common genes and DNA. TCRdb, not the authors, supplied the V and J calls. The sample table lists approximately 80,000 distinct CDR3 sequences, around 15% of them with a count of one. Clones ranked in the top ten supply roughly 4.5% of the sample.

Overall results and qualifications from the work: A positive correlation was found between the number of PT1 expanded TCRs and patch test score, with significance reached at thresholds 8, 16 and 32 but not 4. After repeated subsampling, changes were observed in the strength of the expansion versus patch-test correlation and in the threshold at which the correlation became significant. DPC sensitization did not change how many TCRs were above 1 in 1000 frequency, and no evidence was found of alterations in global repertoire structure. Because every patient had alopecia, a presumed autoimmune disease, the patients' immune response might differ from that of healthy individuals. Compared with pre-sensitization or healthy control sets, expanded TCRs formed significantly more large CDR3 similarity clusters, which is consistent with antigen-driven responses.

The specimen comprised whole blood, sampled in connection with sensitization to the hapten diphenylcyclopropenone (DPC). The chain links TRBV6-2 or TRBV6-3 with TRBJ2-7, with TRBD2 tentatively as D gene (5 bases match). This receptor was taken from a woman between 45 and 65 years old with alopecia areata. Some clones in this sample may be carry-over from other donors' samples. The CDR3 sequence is CASSYRADYEQYF. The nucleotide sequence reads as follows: TGTGCCAGCAGTTATAGAGCGGATTACGAGCAGTACTTC.